These T cell receptor beta chains were read from a single sample in a study of blood T cells in healthy people across ages. TCRdb re-called the 5' RACE reads with MiXCR, one entry per CDR3 protein. The profile shows hundreds of thousands of distinct CDR3 sequences, more than 55% of them singletons. Sequenced: blood. The origin of the receptors is a man between 40 and 49 years old in good health. Both conserved end residues are part of each CDR3. The order of the fields is CDR3 DNA, CDR3 protein, J gene, V gene, D gene, clone size. The D gene is left open where the match is weak. Clone size appears in some rows only: once, few, many, or a class for an expanded clone.

TGTGCCAGCAGCCGCGGGGGAAGCACAGATACGCAGTATTTT	CASSRGGSTDTQYF	TRBJ2-3	TRBV3-1	TRBD2	many
TGTGCCATCAGTGAGTCGATAGCCACCTACGAGCAGTACTTC	CAISESIATYEQYF	TRBJ2-7	TRBV10-3	NA	NA
TGTGCCAGCAGCTTAGGGAATAGCAATCAGCCCCAGCATTTT	CASSLGNSNQPQHF	TRBJ1-5	TRBV7-2	NA	NA
TGCAGTGCTAGACGGGCAGGGGTACAAGAGACCCAGTACTTC	CSARRAGVQETQYF	TRBJ2-5	TRBV20-1	NA	NA
TGTGCCAGCTCAGACAGCTCCTACGAGCAGTACTTC	CASSDSSYEQYF	TRBJ2-7	TRBV18	NA	NA
TGTGCCAGCAGTTTTGCAACTAATGAAAAACTGTTTTTT	CASSFATNEKLFF	TRBJ1-4	TRBV12-3/TRBV12-4	NA	NA
TGTGCCAGCAGCCGCGCAGGGGTTACGGATCAGCCCCAGCATTTT	CASSRAGVTDQPQHF	TRBJ1-5	TRBV6-5	NA	NA
TGCAGTGCTAGCTTTCCCAGACACATCTATAATTCACCCCTCCACTTT	CSASFPRHIYNSPLHF	TRBJ1-6	TRBV20-1	NA	few
TGCAGTGCTCCCCAGGAAAGACCGCAGTACTTC	CSAPQERPQYF	TRBJ2-5	TRBV20-1	NA	NA
TGTGCCAGCAGCTTACTAGCGGGAGCACGGGAGACCCAGTACTTC	CASSLLAGARETQYF	TRBJ2-5	TRBV7-2	TRBD2	NA
TGCGCCAGCAGCCAATCCCAGGGGGGGGGCGTTGGCAATCAGCCCCAGCATTTT	CASSQSQGGGVGNQPQHF	TRBJ1-5	TRBV4-1	TRBD1	NA
TGTGCCAGCAAAATGGACAGGGTGGGCAATCAGCCCCAGCATTTT	CASKMDRVGNQPQHF	TRBJ1-5	TRBV6-6	TRBD1	many
TGTGCCAGCAAACCCGGGACTAGCGCTCGCGAGCAGTACTTC	CASKPGTSAREQYF	TRBJ2-7	TRBV12-3/TRBV12-4	TRBD2	few
TGTGCCAGCAGTTACATCGGGTCGTATGGCTACACCTTC	CASSYIGSYGYTF	TRBJ1-2	TRBV6-6	NA	few
TGCAGCGTTGCAGGGGGCTCGGGCACAGATACGCAGTATTTT	CSVAGGSGTDTQYF	TRBJ2-3	TRBV29-1	TRBD1	few
TGTGCCAGCAGTAGCGGGGCCAGACCCAATGAGCAGTACTTC	CASSSGARPNEQYF	TRBJ2-4	TRBV12-3/TRBV12-4	TRBD2	NA
TGTGCCATCGGGACTAGCGGGAGTGAAGATACGCAGTATTTT	CAIGTSGSEDTQYF	TRBJ2-3	TRBV10-3	TRBD2	NA
TGTGCCAGCGCGCGGAGGTCCTCTCAATGGAGAGCTTTCTTT	CASARRSSQWRAFF	TRBJ1-1	TRBV5-8	NA	NA
TGTGCCAGCAGCCGCATCGGCCTAGCGAATGAGCAGTTCTTC	CASSRIGLANEQFF	TRBJ2-1	TRBV4-2	NA	NA
TGTGCCAGCAGCCGACAGGGATACCAAGAGACCCAGTACTTC	CASSRQGYQETQYF	TRBJ2-5	TRBV9	TRBD1	NA
TGTGCCAGCAGCGGATTCCGGGACAGGGAGACGAACCTAGCCAAAAACATTCAGTACTTC	CASSGFRDRETNLAKNIQYF	TRBJ2-4	TRBV12-3/TRBV12-4	TRBD1	once
TGTGCCAGCAGCACTTACAGGGGGGCATTGAACACTGAAGCTTTCTTT	CASSTYRGALNTEAFF	TRBJ1-1	TRBV28	TRBD1	few
TGTGCCAGCAGTATGGCTAACTATGGCTACACCTTC	CASSMANYGYTF	TRBJ1-2	TRBV2	NA	NA
TGTGCCAGCAGCCCCCGGGAGTACGAGCAGTACTTC	CASSPREYEQYF	TRBJ2-7	TRBV4-2	NA	few
TGCAGTGCTAGACCTGAAAACTCCTACGAGCAGTACTTC	CSARPENSYEQYF	TRBJ2-7	TRBV20-1	NA	NA
TGTGCCATCAGTGAGTCGAGGGGGTCGGATGGCTACACCTTC	CAISESRGSDGYTF	TRBJ1-2	TRBV10-3	NA	NA
TGTGCCAGCAAAGCAAGCGGGAGGGCCGATATCGAGGAGACCCAGTACTTC	CASKASGRADIEETQYF	TRBJ2-5	TRBV10-3	TRBD2	NA
TGCAGTGCTCGTACAGGGCAGGGGAACACTGAAGCTTTCTTT	CSARTGQGNTEAFF	TRBJ1-1	TRBV20-1	NA	few
TGTGCCAGCAGCCAAGAAAACTTAGCGAGGGTCTACAATGAGCAGTACTTC	CASSQENLARVYNEQYF	TRBJ2-7	TRBV4-2	NA	once
TGTGCCAGCAGCGTAGTGAGCCCAAATGCGGGGGGGCAATCTAGCACAGATACGCAGTATTTT	CASSVVSPNAGGQSSTDTQYF	TRBJ2-3	TRBV9	TRBD2	NA
TGCGCCAGCAGCCAAGAGTGGTCTAGCGGCCGGGATGAGCAGTTCTTC	CASSQEWSSGRDEQFF	TRBJ2-1	TRBV4-1	TRBD2	NA
TGCAGCGTACAACAGGTCCCTCTATACAATGAGCAGTACTTC	CSVQQVPLYNEQYF	TRBJ2-5	TRBV29-1	NA	NA
TGCAGTGCTGCTACTAGCGGGAGATCAGAGACCCAGTACTTC	CSAATSGRSETQYF	TRBJ2-5	TRBV20-1	TRBD2	few
TGTGCCAGCTCACCGACACCGGGACAGGGAAACATTCAGTACTTC	CASSPTPGQGNIQYF	TRBJ2-4	TRBV18	TRBD1	NA
TGTGCCAGCAGTTCCTATGGGAGTCCAAATCAGCCCCAGCATTTT	CASSSYGSPNQPQHF	TRBJ1-5	TRBV12-3/TRBV12-4	NA	few
TGTGCCAGCAGAACCGCAGGCCTCGCCAACTATGGCTACACCTTC	CASRTAGLANYGYTF	TRBJ1-2	TRBV27	NA	NA
TGCAGCGTTGGGCTTACTAGCGGAGAAACCGGGGAGCTGTTTTTT	CSVGLTSGETGELFF	TRBJ2-2	TRBV29-1	TRBD2	NA
TGTGCCAGCAGTTACTCGAGGACACGCTCCATTAACTATGGCTACACCTTC	CASSYSRTRSINYGYTF	TRBJ1-2	TRBV6-5	NA	NA
TGCAGCGTTCCAGGACCTCGGGGTGGCTACACCTTC	CSVPGPRGGYTF	TRBJ1-2	TRBV29-1	NA	few
TGTGCCTGCAGTTACCTTCAGGCAAATACTAACTATGGCTACACCTTC	CACSYLQANTNYGYTF	TRBJ1-2	TRBV6-5	NA	NA
TGCAGCGTTGTGGGGAACCAAGAGACCCAGTACTTC	CSVVGNQETQYF	TRBJ2-5	TRBV29-1	NA	NA
TGTGCCAGCAGTTTCGTAGGGAAGCAGTTCTTC	CASSFVGKQFF	TRBJ2-1	TRBV12-3/TRBV12-4	NA	NA
TGTGCCAGCAGGTCCGGGGGGGGAGATAATCAGCCCCAGCATTTT	CASRSGGGDNQPQHF	TRBJ1-5	TRBV2	NA	NA
TGTGCCAGCAGTCCGGGACTGGAGGGCCAAGAGACCCAGTACTTC	CASSPGLEGQETQYF	TRBJ2-5	TRBV9	NA	few
TGTGCCAGCAGTTTTGTTGGCTTACAAGAGACCCAGTACTTC	CASSFVGLQETQYF	TRBJ2-5	TRBV28	NA	NA
TGCAGCGTTGAATTTCGGGGAGGGAGGGCAGATACGCAGTATTTT	CSVEFRGGRADTQYF	TRBJ2-3	TRBV29-1	TRBD2	few
TGTGCCAGCATGGGAGCGGGCCACACAGATACGCAGTATTTT	CASMGAGHTDTQYF	TRBJ2-3	TRBV6-1	NA	NA
TGCAGCGGTACGGGACAGGGCGCCTACGAGCAGTACTTC	CSGTGQGAYEQYF	TRBJ2-7	TRBV29-1	TRBD1	NA
TGCGCCAGCGCCCTGACCGGGACACCTAGATACGAGCAGTACTTC	CASALTGTPRYEQYF	TRBJ2-7	TRBV5-1	NA	NA
TGCGCCAGCAGCTTGAACGGGGAAAACACCGGGGAGCTGTTTTTT	CASSLNGENTGELFF	TRBJ2-2	TRBV5-1	NA	NA
TGTGCCAGCAGCTTAGCCTCGACTAGCCCGACCTACGAGCAGTACTTC	CASSLASTSPTYEQYF	TRBJ2-7	TRBV11-2	TRBD2	NA
TGCAGGGGACAGGGGGTCTATGGCTACACCTTC	CRGQGVYGYTF	TRBJ1-2	TRBV20-1	TRBD1	many
TGTGCCAGCAGTTTCCTACAGGGGTGGGGTGAAGAGACCCAGTACTTC	CASSFLQGWGEETQYF	TRBJ2-5	TRBV28	TRBD1	NA
TGTGCCAGCAGTTTAGGGACAGGCCTGGGCTATGGCTACACCTTC	CASSLGTGLGYGYTF	TRBJ1-2	TRBV12-3/TRBV12-4	TRBD1	NA
TGTGCCACCAGTCCCGGGACAGGGGGGCCCTACGAGCAGTACTTC	CATSPGTGGPYEQYF	TRBJ2-7	TRBV24-1	TRBD1	few